This T cell receptor beta chain emerged from a study of cytomegalovirus exposure and HLA in healthy donors. Study background: Among the 370 or so donors who were genotyped, approximately 83% fell in the genetic ancestry cluster that is associated with self-reported Caucasian donors.

V was clipped by 2 bases and J by 2 bases; unmatched bases: 16. There are 19 residues in the CDR3. PCR amplification relied on 60 Vbeta primers (plus 13 Jbeta primers). TCRdb's table, derived via immunoSEQ multiplex PCR, lists solely in-frame clones and lacks some. The data contain under 200,000 clones, around nine tenths of them singletons. On this clone: Antigen specificity is unknown.

Donors were ostensibly healthy at sampling, although undocumented immune exposures were probable. Study results and limitations: Using a false discovery rate of 0.05, a later analysis showed that roughly 16,000 TCR beta sequences were associated with HLA alleles.

The sequenced sample consisted of PBMCs. The chain carries TRBV23-1 and TRBJ2-3, with 7 bases identical to TRBD1. TRBV23-1 is identified as an open reading frame with a role that is uncertain. This TCR came from a woman aged 18-29 years in good health and CMV-seronegative. The CDR3 loop reads CASSQSFTGDSRDTDTQYF. The CDR3 DNA sequence: TGCGCCAGCAGTCAAAGTTTTACAGGGGATAGTAGGGACACAGATACGCAGTATTTT.